This T cell receptor (gamma chain) was obtained from a study of gamma-delta chains in newborns, infants, children (dated by TCRdb to about 2019). For the wider study: According to the study title, microbial exposure causes polyclonal expansion of innate gammadelta T cells right after birth. How innate gammadelta T cell populations in human newborns were shaped by microbial exposure immediately after birth was investigated in the study.

Sequencing took place on an Illumina MiSeq. In TCRdb, clones were called once more from the public reads by CATT, and rows of identical DNA were later combined. The sample table contains about 2,500 gamma-chain clones; only one count was recorded for roughly 45% of them. 4% to 5.5% of the sample is held by the ten biggest clonotypes. Concerning this clone: Its antigen remains undetermined. Base qualities are missing; no much larger clone stands one base away.

This clonotype was obtained from a child who was a newborn, infant or young child, either healthy, febrile or measles-vaccinated (not recorded which). The sample comprised blood.

The DNA sequence is as follows: TGTGCCACCTGGTCCCTTAGTGATTGGATCAAGACGTTT. It is translated as CATWSLSDWIKTF. The chain is made from TRGV4 and TRGJP2. The J gene was missing in TCRdb and was found by matching the end of the DNA to germline. V loses 6 bases at its end and J loses 4 bases; junction bases beyond the gene matches: 5. The germline V gene gives CDR1 as EGSTGY and CDR2 as YDSYTSSV. The CDR3 runs 13 amino acids, cysteine and phenylalanine included. The read is trimmed to its CDR3 DNA, 39 bases read in frame from base 1.